This T cell receptor (beta chain) was observed in a study of cytomegalovirus exposure and HLA in healthy donors (dated by TCRdb to about 2017). Study-wide context: A later analysis indicated that the 90 to 150 validation repertoires were generated on the platform also employed for the approximately 670 repertoires of the first cohort. The study aimed to test whether signatures of past pathogen exposure could be identified by cataloging public T cell receptors. A separate validation cohort of over a hundred different subjects was used in addition to the roughly 700-subject first cohort. To predict cytomegalovirus infection status, the study brought together high-throughput TCR immunosequencing, statistical association of individual TCRs with disease status, and machine learning.

What the work shows at the level of the full study, not this receptor alone: The study gave a list of over 150 TCR beta chains associated with cytomegalovirus. Most TCR sequences were observed very rarely across donors, whereas some public TCRs were present in many individuals. The authors suggested that the approach could potentially be generalized to other disease states and immunological phenotypes. In a later analysis, TCRs clustered in the first cohort were found to also tend to co-occur in the roughly 130 validation repertoires, with 85% to 95% of cluster scores above 0. A later analysis had no HLA typing for the validation cohort, so co-occurrence there was scored across all 130 or so repertoires. Three of the identified cytomegalovirus-associated TCR beta chains were confirmed in vitro to be specific for cytomegalovirus antigens. The classifier was reported to diagnose cytomegalovirus status with high specificity and sensitivity in both the original and validation cohorts.

The donors belonged to the validation cohort of approximately 130 subjects, which was separate from the 666-subject first cohort. As for this clone: Its antigen is still unknown. No qualities accompany the bases; no much larger clone lies one base away.

Library creation used the immunoSEQ multiplex PCR assay. Processing in the source paper ran as follows. A statistical classification framework was built for diagnosing cytomegalovirus status from the catalog of TCR beta chain sequences. TCRdb's version of the immuneACCESS table is confined to in-frame rearrangements and falls short of the full clone set. An unresolved V gene accounts for under half of the shortfall where checked; the remainder is of unknown origin. V and J calls and clone size are those listed in that table; D and trimming were worked out from the DNA. This sample gives fewer than 120,000 clones in total; approximately 89% of them show up just once. Under 2% of the sample lies in the top ten. The sample taken for sequencing was PBMCs. The source is a woman between 18 and 29 years old in good health and CMV-seronegative.

The DNA is as follows: TGTGCCAGCAGCTTAGCGAGCGGGGGACTAGCCAAAAACATTCAGTACTTC. It specifies CASSLASGGLAKNIQYF. In this chain, TRBV7-9 is recombined with TRBJ2-4; 8 bases in the middle match TRBD2. Counted from cysteine to phenylalanine, this CDR3 has 17 amino acids. The retained sequence is limited to the CDR3, 51 bases, with the frame set at the first base. According to the germline V gene (reference sequence), CDR1 reads SEHNR and CDR2 reads FQNEAQ. The germline V and J ends show losses of 0 bases and 0 bases respectively, and no gene match explains 4 bases of the junction.